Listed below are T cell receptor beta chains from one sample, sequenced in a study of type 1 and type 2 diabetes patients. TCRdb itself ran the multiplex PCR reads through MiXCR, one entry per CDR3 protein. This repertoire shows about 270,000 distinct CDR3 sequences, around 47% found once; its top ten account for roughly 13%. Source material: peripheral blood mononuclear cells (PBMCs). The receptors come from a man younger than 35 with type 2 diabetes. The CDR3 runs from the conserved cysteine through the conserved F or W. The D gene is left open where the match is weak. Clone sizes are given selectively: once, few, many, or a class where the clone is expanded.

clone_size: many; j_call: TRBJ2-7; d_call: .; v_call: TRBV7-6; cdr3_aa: CASSLGEGLGEQYF; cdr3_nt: TGTGCCAGCAGCTTAGGAGAGGGGTTGGGGGAGCAGTACTTC
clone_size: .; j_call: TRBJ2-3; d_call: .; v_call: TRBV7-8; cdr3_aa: CASSLWAGRSTDTQYF; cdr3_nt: TGTGCCAGCAGCTTATGGGCAGGGCGCAGCACAGATACGCAGTATTTT
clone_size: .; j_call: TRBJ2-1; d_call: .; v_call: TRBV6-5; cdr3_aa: CASSLGQGTYNEQFF; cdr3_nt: TGTGCCAGCAGCTTAGGCCAGGGAACCTACAATGAGCAGTTCTTC
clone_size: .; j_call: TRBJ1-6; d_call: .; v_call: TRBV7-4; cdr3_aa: CASSQAQYGSGWTLHF; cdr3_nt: TGTGCCAGCAGCCAAGCCCAGTACGGATCTGGGTGGACCCTCCACTTT
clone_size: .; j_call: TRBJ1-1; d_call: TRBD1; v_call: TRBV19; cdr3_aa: CASSSPGTGKGERNTEAFF; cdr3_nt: TGTGCCAGTAGTTCGCCCGGGACAGGGAAAGGTGAAAGGAACACTGAAGCTTTCTTT
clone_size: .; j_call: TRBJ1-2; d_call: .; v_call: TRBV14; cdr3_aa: CASSQAQSNYGYTF; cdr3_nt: TGTGCCAGCAGCCAAGCACAGTCGAACTATGGCTACACCTTC
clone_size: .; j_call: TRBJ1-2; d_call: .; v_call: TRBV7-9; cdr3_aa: CASSPEVATSYGYTF; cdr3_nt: TGTGCCAGCAGCCCAGAAGTAGCGACGAGCTATGGCTACACCTTC
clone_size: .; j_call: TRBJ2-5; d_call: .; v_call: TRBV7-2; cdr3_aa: CGSSLGETQYF; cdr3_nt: TGTGGCAGCAGCCTGGGGGAGACCCAGTACTTC
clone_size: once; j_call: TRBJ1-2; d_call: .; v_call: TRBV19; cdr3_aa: CASSKGTYGYTF; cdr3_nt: TGTGCCAGTAGTAAAGGGACCTATGGCTACACCTTC
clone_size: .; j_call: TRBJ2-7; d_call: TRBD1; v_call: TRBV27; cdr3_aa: CASSSTGGEQYF; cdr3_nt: TGTGCCAGCAGTTCGACAGGGGGCGAGCAGTACTTC
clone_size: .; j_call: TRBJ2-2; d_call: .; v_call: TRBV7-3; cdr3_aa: CASSPHPRSGELFF; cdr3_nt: TGTGCCAGCAGCCCCCACCCCCGTTCCGGGGAGCTGTTTTTT
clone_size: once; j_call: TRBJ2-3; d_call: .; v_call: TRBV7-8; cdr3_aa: CASSLDRLVFGGDTQYF; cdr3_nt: TGTGCCAGCAGCTTAGACCGACTAGTGTTTGGGGGGGATACGCAGTATTTT
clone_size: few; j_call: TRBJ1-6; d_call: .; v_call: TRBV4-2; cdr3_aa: CASSPGRDNSPLHF; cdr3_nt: TGTGCCAGCAGCCCAGGGAGAGATAATTCACCCCTCCACTTT
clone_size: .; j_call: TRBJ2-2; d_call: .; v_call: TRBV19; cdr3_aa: CASSWRTGELFF; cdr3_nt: TGTGCCAGTAGTTGGCGTACCGGGGAGCTGTTTTTT
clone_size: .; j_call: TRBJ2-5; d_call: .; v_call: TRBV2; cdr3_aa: CASSEGWEQYF; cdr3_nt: TGTGCCAGCAGTGAAGGGTGGGAGCAGTACTTC
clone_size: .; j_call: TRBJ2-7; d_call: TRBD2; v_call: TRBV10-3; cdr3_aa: CAISEGGLAGGRHEQYF; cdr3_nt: TGTGCCATCAGTGAGGGGGGACTAGCGGGGGGGCGGCACGAGCAGTACTTC
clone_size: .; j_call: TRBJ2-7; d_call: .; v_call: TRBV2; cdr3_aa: CASSLAPGGIDEQYF; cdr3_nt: TGTGCTAGCAGCTTAGCGCCCGGGGGAATAGACGAGCAGTACTTC
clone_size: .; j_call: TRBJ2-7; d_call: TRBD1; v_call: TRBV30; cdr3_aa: CAWNRQGAHYEQYF; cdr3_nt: TGTGCCTGGAATCGACAGGGGGCCCACTACGAGCAGTACTTC
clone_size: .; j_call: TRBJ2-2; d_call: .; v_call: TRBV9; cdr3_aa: CASSVPLMAENTGELFF; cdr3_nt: TGTGCCAGCAGCGTCCCCCTTATGGCCGAGAACACCGGGGAGCTGTTTTTT
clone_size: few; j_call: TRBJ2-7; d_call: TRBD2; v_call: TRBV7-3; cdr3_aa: CASSLGGRGRAYEQYF; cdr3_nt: TGTGCCAGCAGCTTAGGCGGGAGGGGAAGGGCGTACGAGCAGTACTTC